These 7 T cell receptor beta chains were sequenced from one sample in a study of T cells in Graves' hyperthyroidism and ophthalmopathy. Amplified regions were TCR beta CDR3 sequences from RNA transcripts. HTBI primers were used for first-round RT-PCR of the TCR CDR3. TCRdb independently ran MiXCR on the multiplex PCR reads; one entry per CDR3 protein. The sample shows 380,000 or so distinct CDR3 sequences, 15% to 20% of them seen only once. Sequenced material: blood. The receptors here all came from a woman aged 18 to 35 with Graves' hyperthyroidism.

The sample holds many counts of this clonotype. V and J are TRBV2 and TRBJ1-2, with 8 bases aligning to TRBD1. Trimming at V came to 6 bases and at J to 9 bases, leaving 6 bases not matched to a gene. CDR3 length: 12 amino acids. Germline loops: CDR1 SNHLY, CDR2 FYNNEI. The CDR3 coding sequence is TGTGCCAGCAGGGACAGGGTAGGCAGCTACACCTTC. This codes for CASRDRVGSYTF.

In its sample, this clonotype was seen many times. The J gene is TRBJ2-7, the V gene TRBV15, with TRBD2 as a possible D gene (6 bases). Germline V gene sequence: CDR1 LNHNV, CDR2 YYDKDF (reference sequence). Trimming took off 6 bases at V and 2 bases at J, with 14 bases between the two ends. This CDR3 is 14 amino acids long. In DNA, the CDR3 is TGTGCCACCAGTCATGACTGGGGGGCCTACGAGCAGTACTTC. Translating gives CATSHDWGAYEQYF. The variable domain in full, completed from reference TRBV15 and TRBJ2-7, reads DAMVIQNPRYQVTQFGKPVTLSCSQTLNHNVMYWYQQKSSQAPKLLFHYYDKDFNNEADTPDNFQSRRPNTSFCFLDIRSPGLGDTAMYLCATSHDWGAYEQYFGPGTRLTVT.

The table lists this clonotype with many counts. A junction end diverges from the germline sequence, so it may reflect a read error. The rearrangement joins TRBV5-1 to TRBJ1-5, with D possibly matching TRBD1 (6 bases). The CDR3 totals 13 residues. Germline V gives CDR1 SGHRS, CDR2 YFSETQ. CDR3 coding DNA: TGTGCCAGCAGTCCGGGGGCAAATCAGCCCCAGCATTTT. It translates to CASSPGANQPQHF.

The chain links TRBV27 to TRBJ1-2, with 12 bases lining up with TRBD1. The germline CDR1 and CDR2 sequences are MNHEY and SMNVEV (reference sequence). The trim removed 6 bases at V and 8 bases at J, leaving 4 bases unmatched. The CDR3 spans 13 residues. The CDR3 reads CASRGQGAEGYTF. For the CDR3, the DNA is TGTGCCAGCAGGGGACAGGGGGCTGAGGGCTACACCTTC.

This clonotype was observed at least ten times. The chain recombines TRBV6-1 with TRBJ1-3; possibly TRBD1 for D (6 bases). The germline V and J ends were trimmed by 7 bases and 4 bases, with 17 bases remaining between them. Germline V lookup: CDR1 MNHNS, CDR2 SASEGT. This CDR3 comprises 15 residues. The CDR3 here is CASTATWTAGNTIYF. For the CDR3, the DNA is TGTGCCAGCACCGCTACATGGACAGCAGGAAACACCATATATTTT.

This clonotype was seen at least ten times. This chain connects TRBV6-1 to TRBJ2-2; tentative D call: TRBD1 (6 bases). Germline V gives CDR1 MNHNS, CDR2 SASEGT. The CDR3 totals 16 residues. Trimming left V 6 bases short and J 5 bases short, with 19 bases between. The chain's CDR3 is CASSRKPRTGTGELFF. The CDR3 coding sequence is TGTGCCAGCAGCCGAAAGCCACGAACAGGGACCGGGGAGCTGTTTTTT.

At least ten counts were recorded for this clonotype. The J gene is TRBJ2-7, the V gene TRBV20-1; 10 positions match TRBD1. Germline CDR1 reads DFQATT; CDR2 reads SNEGSKA (reference sequence). V was clipped by 4 bases and J by 4 bases; unmatched bases: 7. The CDR3 is 14 amino acids. The CDR3 region is CSATPGTGEYEQYF. In DNA form, the CDR3 reads TGCAGTGCTACGCCTGGGACAGGGGAGTACGAGCAGTACTTC.